This entry features one T cell receptor (beta chain) sequence. In its sample, this clonotype was seen many times. Its antigen is unknown. No clone much larger than this one lies a single base away; base qualities are absent. CDR1 and CDR2, per the germline V gene, are SGHVS and FNYEAQ. V is reduced by 1 base and J by 1 base, leaving a spacing of 13 bases between them. Inclusive of the bounding cysteine and phenylalanine, the CDR3 is 17 residues long. Solely the CDR3 DNA is kept, with 51 bases framed from the first base. The sample belongs to a study of T-cell memory formation after mild COVID-19 (dated by TCRdb to the early 2020s). For context, the study as a whole: Most TCR sequence clusters were specific to one of the two donors. In a couple of donors, T-cell clones that expanded and contracted after mild COVID-19 were tracked by sequencing TCRalpha and TCRbeta repertoires over time. The cohort was made up of two young adult volunteers, one female and one male, who were previously healthy. The full study reports these points: Only two mild cases were covered in the study, and larger cohorts including severe cases with pre-infection samples were considered necessary. SARS-CoV-2 specificity was not confirmed for the second-wave clones peaking on day 37. Balanced CD4/CD8 phenotypes were observed for clones contracting from day 15 to 85, whereas a bias towards CD4+ was observed for a second wave of clones expanding from day 15 to 37. Some responding clones were detected in pre-infection memory, which suggested that pre-existing cross-reactive memory T cells had joined the SARS-CoV-2 response. Contracting CD4+ clones were located mainly in the CM and EM memory subsets, whereas CD8+ clones were found to be enriched in EMRA.

PBMCs were isolated by Ficoll-Paque density gradient centrifugation. Instrument on record: Illumina NovaSeq 6000. cDNA libraries for TCRalpha and TCRbeta were prepared by 5'RACE using constant-segment primers, with sample barcodes and unique molecular identifiers added. RNA was extracted from every sample with Trizol reagent. Library amplification was performed in two PCR steps, and a second sample barcode and Illumina TruSeq adapters were introduced in the second step. Libraries were sequenced on an Illumina NovaSeq with 2 x 150 bp paired-end reads. The study's processing was this. Demultiplexing of reads and collapsing into UMI-guided consensus sequences were performed with migec v1.2.7. Using mixcr v2.1.11, the UMI consensuses were aligned to TRA and TRB V and J templates and assembled into clonotypes. A clonotype was counted as expanded or contracted only when both edgeR and NoisET called the clonotype significant, with the noise models trained on biological replicates. edgeR calls used a false discovery rate-adjusted p below 0.01 and a log2 fold-change threshold of 1. PCA with hierarchical clustering of max-normalized trajectories of the 1000 most abundant clonotypes was used as exploratory dynamics analysis. Separately sequenced CD4+ and CD8+ repertoires were used to assign the CD4 or CD8 phenotype of responding clones. The public reads were reanalyzed by TCRdb: fastp trimming at Q25, MiXCR alignment, in-frame beta chains only. Every CDR3 protein is listed once, alongside the most common genes and DNA of its rows. TCRdb, rather than the study authors, made the V and J calls. In all, the sample holds nearly 110,000 distinct CDR3 sequences, and 13% to 15% of those were seen once. Approximately 43% of the sample belongs to the ten largest clones.

The receptor was isolated from a man between 18 and 29 years old who had mild COVID-19 (a few samples of this study predate the infection). The sample titles of this study are shuffled in the database, so cell type and time point are left out; the donor was told from shared clones. Sequencing was performed on PBMCs or a T cell subset sorted from them (not recorded which). The V and J segments used are TRBV7-6 and TRBJ2-2; TRBD1 might be the D gene, on 6 matching bases. The DNA is TGTGCCAGCAGCTTAGGAGGTCAGGGGCTGAACACCGGGGAGCTGTTTTTT. Translation gives CASSLGGQGLNTGELFF.